This TCR beta chain is drawn from a study of T-cell reconstitution after alpha-beta-depleted transplantation in children. General observations from the study: By about two months after transplant, alpha-beta T cells reportedly arose from several hundred graft clones that had expanded. In some patients, recipient T cells and intrathymic progenitors surviving conditioning explained high day-60 diversity. One year post-transplant, T-cell counts and diversity were largely derived from T cells produced anew.

This clonotype was detected a few times. Its target is not known. Preparation of the TCRbeta library was carried out with unique molecular identifiers. In TCRdb, the PCR reads were re-called with MiXCR into one record per CDR3 protein. In the table there are hundreds of thousands of distinct CDR3 sequences, 15% to 20% of which are singletons. The TCR comes from a male patient aged 2 to 10 who had a stem cell transplant for acute lymphoblastic leukemia, so the T cells may come from the graft donor. Material: PBMCs, mostly from graft donor cells, obtained 360 days after TCRalphabeta/CD19-depleted stem cell transplant.

This chain's CDR3 is CASSFRSSETQYF. The CDR3 DNA reads TGTGCCAGCAGCTTCCGTAGTTCGGAGACCCAGTACTTC. J is TRBJ2-5 and V is TRBV9; D not resolved. CDR3 length: 13 amino acids. V was cut by 4 bases and J by 5 bases, with 12 bases left in between. CDR1 and CDR2 from the germline V gene are SGDLS and YYNGEE.